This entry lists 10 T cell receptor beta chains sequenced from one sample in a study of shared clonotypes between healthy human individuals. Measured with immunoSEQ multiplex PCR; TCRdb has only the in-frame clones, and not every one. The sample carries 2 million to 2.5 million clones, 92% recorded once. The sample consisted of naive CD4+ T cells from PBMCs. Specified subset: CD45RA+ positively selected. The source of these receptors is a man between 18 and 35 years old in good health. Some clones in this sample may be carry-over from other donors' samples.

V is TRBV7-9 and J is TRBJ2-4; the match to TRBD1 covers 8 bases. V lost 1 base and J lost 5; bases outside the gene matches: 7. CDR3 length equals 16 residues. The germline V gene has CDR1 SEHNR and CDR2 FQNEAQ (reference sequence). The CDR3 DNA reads TGTGCCAGCAGCTTAGGGGCAGGGGGCGGGCAAAACATTCAGTACTTC. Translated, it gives CASSLGAGGGQNIQYF.

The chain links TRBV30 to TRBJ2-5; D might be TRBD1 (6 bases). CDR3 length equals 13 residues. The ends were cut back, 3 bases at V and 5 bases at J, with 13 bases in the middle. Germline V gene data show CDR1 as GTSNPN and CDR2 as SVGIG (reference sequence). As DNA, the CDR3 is TGTGCCTGGAGCAAGGGGGTTTACGAGACCCAGTACTTC. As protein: CAWSKGVYETQYF.

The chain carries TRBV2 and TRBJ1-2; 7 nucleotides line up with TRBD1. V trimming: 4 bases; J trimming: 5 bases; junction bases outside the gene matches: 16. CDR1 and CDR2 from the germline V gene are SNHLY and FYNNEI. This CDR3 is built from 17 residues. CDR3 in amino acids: CASSVGGETGMLYGYTF. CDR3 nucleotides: TGTGCCAGCAGTGTGGGGGGGGAGACAGGGATGCTTTATGGCTACACCTTC.

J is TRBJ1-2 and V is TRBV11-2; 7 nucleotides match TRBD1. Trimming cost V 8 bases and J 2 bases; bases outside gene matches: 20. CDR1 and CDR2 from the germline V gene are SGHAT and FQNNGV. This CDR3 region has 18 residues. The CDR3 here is CASSLHRGLQHNNYGYTF. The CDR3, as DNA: TGTGCCAGCTCGTTACACAGGGGACTCCAGCATAACAACTATGGCTACACCTTC.

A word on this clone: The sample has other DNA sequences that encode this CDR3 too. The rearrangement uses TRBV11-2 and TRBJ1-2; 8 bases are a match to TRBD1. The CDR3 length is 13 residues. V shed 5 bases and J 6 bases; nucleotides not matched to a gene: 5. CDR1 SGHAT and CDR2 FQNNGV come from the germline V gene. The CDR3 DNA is TGTGCCAGCAGCCTTGGACAGGGAGATGGCTACACCTTC. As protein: CASSLGQGDGYTF.

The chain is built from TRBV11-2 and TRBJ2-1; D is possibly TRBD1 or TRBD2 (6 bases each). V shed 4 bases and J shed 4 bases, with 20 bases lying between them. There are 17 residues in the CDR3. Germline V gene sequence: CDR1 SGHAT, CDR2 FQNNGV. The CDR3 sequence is CASSWGIGGQGYNEQFF. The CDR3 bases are TGTGCCAGCAGCTGGGGGATAGGGGGGCAAGGGTACAATGAGCAGTTCTTC.

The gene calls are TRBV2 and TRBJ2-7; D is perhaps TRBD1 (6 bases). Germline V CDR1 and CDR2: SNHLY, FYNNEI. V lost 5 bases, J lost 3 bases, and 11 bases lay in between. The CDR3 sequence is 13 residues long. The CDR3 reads CASSWDTIYEQYF. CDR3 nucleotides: TGTGCCAGCAGTTGGGACACCATCTACGAGCAGTACTTC. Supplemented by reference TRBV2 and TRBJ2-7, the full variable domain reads EPEVTQTPSHQVTQMGQEVILRCVPISNHLYFYWYRQILGQKVEFLVSFYNNEISEKSEIFDDQFSVERPDGSNFTLKIRSTKLEDSAMYFCASSWDTIYEQYFGPGTRLTVT.

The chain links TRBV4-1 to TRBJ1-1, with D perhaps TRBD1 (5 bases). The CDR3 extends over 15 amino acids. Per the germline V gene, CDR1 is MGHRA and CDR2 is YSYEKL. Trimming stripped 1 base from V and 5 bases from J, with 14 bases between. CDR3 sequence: CASSQGVAGRTEAFF. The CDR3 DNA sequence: TGCGCCAGCAGCCAAGGTGTTGCAGGGCGGACTGAAGCTTTCTTT.

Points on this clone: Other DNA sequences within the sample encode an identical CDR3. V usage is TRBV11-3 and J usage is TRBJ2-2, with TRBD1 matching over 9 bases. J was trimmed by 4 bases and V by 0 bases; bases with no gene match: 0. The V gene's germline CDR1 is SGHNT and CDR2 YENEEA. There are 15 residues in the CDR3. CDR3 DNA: TGTGCCAGCAGCTTAGAGGACAGGGGCACCGGGGAGCTGTTTTTT. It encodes CASSLEDRGTGELFF. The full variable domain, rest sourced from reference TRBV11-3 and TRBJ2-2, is EAGVVQSPRYKIIEKKQPVAFWCNPISGHNTLYWYLQNLGQGPELLIRYENEEAVDDSQLPKDRFSAERLKGVDSTLKIQPAELGDSAVYLCASSLEDRGTGELFFGEGSRLTVL.

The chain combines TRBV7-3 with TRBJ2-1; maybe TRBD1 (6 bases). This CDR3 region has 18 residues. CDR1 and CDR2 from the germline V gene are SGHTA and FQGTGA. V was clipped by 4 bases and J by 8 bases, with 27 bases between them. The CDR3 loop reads CASSYTARGGRSIDEQFF. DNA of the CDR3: TGTGCCAGCAGCTATACGGCCAGAGGGGGTAGGTCGATCGATGAGCAGTTCTTC.